Presented here are 10 T cell receptor beta chains from one specimen sequenced in a study of regulatory T cells in long-lasting Graves disease. Construction of TCR beta libraries relied on iRepertoire HTBI primers and on Arm-PCR targeting CDR3 regions. TCRdb passed the multiplex PCR reads through MiXCR, listing each CDR3 protein once. The table lists around 400,000 distinct CDR3 sequences, 23% of them singletons. Described time point: persistent/refractory GD, antithyroid drugs over 5 years with positive TRAb. Researchers made the TCR library from RNA that was extracted from PBMCs. The sample was peripheral blood mononuclear cells (PBMCs), taken when the disease was refractory, from a patient treated with antithyroid drugs. The source is a female donor with Graves disease.

This clonotype was detected many times. The chain carries TRBV28 and TRBJ2-7, with D tentatively TRBD1 or TRBD2 (5 bases each). Looked up from germline, CDR1 is MDHEN and CDR2 is SYDVKM. The CDR3 covers 15 residues. Trimming took off 3 bases at V and 0 bases at J, with 12 bases between the two ends. The CDR3 DNA sequence: TGTGCCAGCAGTTTTGCACCAGGGAGCTCCTACGAGCAGTACTTC. Encoded protein: CASSFAPGSSYEQYF. Drawing the rest from reference TRBV28 and TRBJ2-7, the complete variable domain is DVKVTQSSRYLVKRTGEKVFLECVQDMDHENMFWYRQDPGLGLRLIYFSYDVKMKEKGDIPEGYSVSREKKERFSLILESASTNQTSMYLCASSFAPGSSYEQYFGPGTRLTVT.

This clonotype showed up many times. The chain is built from TRBV28 and TRBJ2-7, with no clear D. CDR1 is MDHEN and CDR2 is SYDVKM in the germline V gene. This CDR3 region has 11 residues. The germline V and J ends were trimmed by 5 bases and 4 bases, with 6 bases remaining between them. CDR3 region: CASSRPYEQYF. Written as DNA, the CDR3 is TGTGCCAGCAGTCGCCCGTACGAGCAGTACTTC.

The V gene is TRBV5-1, the J gene TRBJ2-2, with a weak D call TRBD1 (6 bases). The V and J ends lost 0 bases and 7 bases respectively, with 16 bases between them. This CDR3 has 16 amino acids. Germline-derived CDR1 and CDR2 are SGHRS and YFSETQ. The CDR3 spells CASSLEDSKGHGELFF. CDR3 sequence (DNA): TGCGCCAGCAGCTTGGAGGACAGCAAAGGACACGGGGAGCTGTTTTTT.

The gene calls are TRBV5-5 and TRBJ1-5; 11 nucleotides match TRBD1. CDR1 is SGHKS and CDR2 is YYEKEE in the germline V gene (reference sequence). The CDR3 is made up of 14 amino acids. J was trimmed by 9 bases and V by 4 bases; bases with no gene match: 6. In DNA, the CDR3 is TGTGCCAGCAGCCACGGGACAGGGGGTACGCCCCAGCATTTT. The encoded protein is CASSHGTGGTPQHF.

This clonotype was counted ten times or more. The chain uses TRBV7-8 and TRBJ1-5; D may be TRBD1 (6 bases). V lost 1 base, J lost 4 bases, and 17 bases lay in between. The CDR3 has 17 residues. The V gene's germline CDR1 is SGHVS and CDR2 FQNEAQ. The CDR3 bases are TGTGCCAGCAGCTTAGGGTTAAGGGGGATGGGGAATCAGCCCCAGCATTTT. It codes for CASSLGLRGMGNQPQHF.

This clonotype was counted a single time. This may be a read error, as it is one base from a much larger clone. The chain employs TRBV20-1 and TRBJ2-7, with D hard to call. Per the germline V gene, CDR1 is DFQATT and CDR2 is SNEGSKA (reference sequence). The CDR3 length is 13 residues. CDR3 in amino acids: CSASVVSSHEQYF. CDR3 DNA: TGCAGTGCCTCTGTGGTGAGCTCCCACGAGCAGTACTTC.

This clonotype was seen more than once but under ten times. The rearrangement uses TRBV10-3 and TRBJ2-7; a possible D gene is TRBD1 (6 bases). The CDR3 covers 13 residues. Germline CDR1 reads ENHRY; CDR2 reads SYGVKD. V shed 2 bases and J shed 6 bases, with 11 bases lying between them. The CDR3 here is CAISENRVGEQYF. The DNA for the CDR3 is TGTGCCATCAGTGAGAACAGGGTAGGCGAGCAGTACTTC.

This clonotype was counted ten times or more. One end of the junction is discordant with germline, which a read error may explain. This chain joins TRBV11-2 and TRBJ2-5, with D hard to call. This CDR3 has 15 amino acids. Germline-derived CDR1 and CDR2 are SGHAT and FQNNGV. The CDR3 protein is CASSQPDGTQETQYF. The CDR3 DNA reads TGCGCCAGCAGCCAACCTGACGGAACCCAAGAGACCCAGTACTTC.

This clonotype showed up many times. The chain joins TRBV3-1 to TRBJ1-1, with TRBD1 as a possible D gene (5 bases). This CDR3 contains 15 residues. Germline V lookup: CDR1 LGHDT, CDR2 YNNKEL (reference sequence). Trimming took off 5 bases at V and 1 base at J, with 14 bases between the two ends. The CDR3 reads CASSVSGWANTEAFF. The DNA of the CDR3 is TGTGCCAGCAGCGTTTCAGGGTGGGCGAACACTGAAGCTTTCTTT.

This clonotype showed up many times. This chain connects TRBV3-1 to TRBJ1-1; 8 nucleotides match TRBD1. This CDR3 contains 13 residues. CDR1 is LGHDT and CDR2 is YNNKEL in the germline V gene (reference sequence). J lost 11 bases, V lost 1 base, and 6 bases had no gene match. CDR3 sequence reads: CASSQVQGARAFF. CDR3 in DNA: TGTGCCAGCAGCCAAGTGCAGGGGGCAAGGGCTTTCTTT.